The T cell receptor (beta chain) described here comes from a study of low-dose radiotherapy and immunotherapy resistance in tumors. As for the study in general: Intravenous administration to patients comprised nivolumab at 240 mg every two weeks and ipilimumab at 1 mg/kg every six weeks.

V was pared by 0 bases and J by 6 bases, with 16 bases between. The CDR3 loop spans 16 amino acids. Germline CDR1 reads SGHRS; CDR2 reads YFSETQ. Time point meaning: before trial treatment. Gene-specific TRAV and TRBV primers were used for first-strand cDNA, covering alpha and beta chains. The authors ran 20 PCR cycles to amplify TCRs with a constant-region primer and V-primer adapter. TCRdb re-analysed the reads in MiXCR, keeping a single row per CDR3 protein. This sample has about 71,000 distinct CDR3 sequences, with around 32% found just once. Material: PBMCs, obtained before treatment. The clonotype comes from a female donor with ovarian cancer. The chain is built from TRBV5-1 and TRBJ2-1; tentatively, D is TRBD2 (7 bases). The CDR3 is CASSLESVGGGNEQFF. CDR3 in DNA: TGCGCCAGCAGCTTGGAGTCTGTGGGAGGGGGCAATGAGCAGTTCTTC.